Listed here is a single T cell receptor (beta chain). This entry belongs to a study of blood T cell repertoires in COVID-19. Overall study: Samples taken during acute and convalescent COVID-19 were collected in the United States, Italy and Spain. T cells, B-cell-depleted T cells, or PBMCs provided the cDNA or gDNA that served as material.

Authors' processing steps: Nucleated cell counts were estimated from reference gene primer amplification. Profiling relied on immunoSEQ multiplex PCR, and the TCRdb table lists in-frame clones only, not all of them. That table is the source of V, J and clone size, and D and trimming were worked out from the DNA. The repertoire holds hundreds of thousands of clones, with about four fifths as singletons. Trimming cost V 2 bases and J 8 bases; bases outside gene matches: 8. The CDR3 contains 14 residues. The germline CDR1 and CDR2 sequences are MNHNS and SASEGT. The sample comprised peripheral blood. This TCR came from a man older than 75 with acute or convalescent COVID-19. The rearrangement joins TRBV6-1 to TRBJ1-2, with 7 bases matching TRBD1. As DNA, the CDR3 is TGTGCCAGCAGTGAACGACAGGGAGACCTAGGCTACACCTTC. It codes for CASSERQGDLGYTF.